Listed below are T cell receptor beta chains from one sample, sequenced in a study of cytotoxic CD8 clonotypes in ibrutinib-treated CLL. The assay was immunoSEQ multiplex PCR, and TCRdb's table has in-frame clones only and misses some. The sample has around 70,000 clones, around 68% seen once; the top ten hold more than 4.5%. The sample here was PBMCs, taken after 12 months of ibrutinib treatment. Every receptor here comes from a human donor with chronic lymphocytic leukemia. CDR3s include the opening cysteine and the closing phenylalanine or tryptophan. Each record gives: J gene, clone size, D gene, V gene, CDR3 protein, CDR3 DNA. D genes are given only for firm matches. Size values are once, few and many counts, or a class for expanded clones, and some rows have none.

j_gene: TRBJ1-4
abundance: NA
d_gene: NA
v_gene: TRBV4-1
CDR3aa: CASSPLGRNPTNEKLFF
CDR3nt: TGCGCCAGCAGCCCCCTGGGCAGAAATCCAACTAATGAAAAACTGTTTTTT

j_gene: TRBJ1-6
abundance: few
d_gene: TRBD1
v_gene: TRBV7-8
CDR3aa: CASSLEGASNSPLHF
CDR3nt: TGTGCCAGCAGCTTAGAGGGGGCCTCGAATTCACCCCTCCACTTT

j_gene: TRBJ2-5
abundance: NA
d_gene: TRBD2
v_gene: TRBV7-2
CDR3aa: CASSSESGGETQYF
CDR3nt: TGTGCCAGCAGCTCCGAGTCGGGAGGTGAGACCCAGTACTTC

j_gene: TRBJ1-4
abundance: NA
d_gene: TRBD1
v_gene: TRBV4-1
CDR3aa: CASSQGDRTNEKLFF
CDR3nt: TGCGCCAGCAGCCAAGGGGACAGGACAAATGAAAAACTGTTTTTT

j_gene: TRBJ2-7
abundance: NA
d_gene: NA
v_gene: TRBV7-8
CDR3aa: CASSRQGGRQYF
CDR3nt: TGTGCCAGCAGCCGCCAGGGGGGAAGGCAGTACTTC

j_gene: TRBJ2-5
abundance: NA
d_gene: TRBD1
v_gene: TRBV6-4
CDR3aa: CASSVGTGIWETQYF
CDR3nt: TGTGCCAGCAGTGTGGGGACAGGGATTTGGGAGACCCAGTACTTC

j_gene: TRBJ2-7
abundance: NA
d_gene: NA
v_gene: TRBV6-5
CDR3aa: CASSPSSYEQYF
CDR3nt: TGTGCCAGCAGTCCCAGCTCCTACGAGCAGTACTTC

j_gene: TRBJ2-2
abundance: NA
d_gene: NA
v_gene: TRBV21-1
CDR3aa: CASSAPERGDSTGELFF
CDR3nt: TGTGCCAGCAGCGCCCCCGAGCGGGGGGATAGCACCGGGGAGCTGTTTTTT

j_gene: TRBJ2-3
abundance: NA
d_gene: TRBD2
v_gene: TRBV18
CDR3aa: CASSPSGGYSSTDTQYF
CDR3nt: TGTGCCAGCTCACCCAGCGGGGGGTACTCTAGCACAGATACGCAGTATTTT

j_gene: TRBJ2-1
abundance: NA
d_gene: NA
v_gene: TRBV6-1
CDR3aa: CASRVPGPTGEQFF
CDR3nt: TGTGCCAGCAGGGTTCCGGGACCCACGGGGGAGCAGTTCTTC

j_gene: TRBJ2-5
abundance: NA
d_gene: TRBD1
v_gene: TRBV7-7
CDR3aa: CASSLAADRGETQYF
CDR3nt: TGTGCCAGCAGCTTAGCGGCCGACAGGGGAGAGACCCAGTACTTC

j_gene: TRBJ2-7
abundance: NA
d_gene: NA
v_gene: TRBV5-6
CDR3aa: CASRPPGGDEQYF
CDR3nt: TGTGCCAGCAGGCCGCCCGGGGGTGACGAGCAGTACTTC

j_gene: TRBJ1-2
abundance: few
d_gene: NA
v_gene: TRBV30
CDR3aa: CAWSSGAYGYTF
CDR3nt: TGTGCCTGGAGTAGTGGGGCCTATGGCTACACCTTC

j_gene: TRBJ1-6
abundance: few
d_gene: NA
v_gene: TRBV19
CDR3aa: CASSMMGNYNSPLHF
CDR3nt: TGTGCCAGTAGTATGATGGGGAATTATAATTCACCCCTCCACTTT

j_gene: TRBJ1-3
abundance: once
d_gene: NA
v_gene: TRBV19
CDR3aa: CASSFQVAGNTIYF
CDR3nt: TGTGCCAGTAGTTTCCAGGTGGCTGGAAACACCATATATTTT

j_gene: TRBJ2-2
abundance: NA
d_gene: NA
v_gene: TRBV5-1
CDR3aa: CASSLAREALNTGELFF
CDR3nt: TGCGCCAGCAGCTTGGCTCGGGAAGCCCTAAACACCGGGGAGCTGTTTTTT

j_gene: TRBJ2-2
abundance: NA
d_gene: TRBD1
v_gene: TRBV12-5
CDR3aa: CASGLIAGGATGELFF
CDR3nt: TGTGCTAGTGGTTTGATAGCAGGGGGCGCGACCGGGGAGCTGTTTTTT

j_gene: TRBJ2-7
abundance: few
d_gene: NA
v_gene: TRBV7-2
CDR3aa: CASSQMTVVEAYEQYF
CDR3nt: TGTGCCAGCAGCCAAATGACAGTCGTAGAAGCCTACGAGCAGTACTTC

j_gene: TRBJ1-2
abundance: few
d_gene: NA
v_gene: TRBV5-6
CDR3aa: CASSSRGPANYGYTF
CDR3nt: TGTGCCAGCAGCTCCCGCGGGCCTGCAAACTATGGCTACACCTTC

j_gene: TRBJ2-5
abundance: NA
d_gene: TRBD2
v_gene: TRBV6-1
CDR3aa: CASSEVWGALAGAQETQYF
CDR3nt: TGTGCCAGCAGTGAAGTGTGGGGGGCGCTAGCGGGGGCCCAAGAGACCCAGTACTTC

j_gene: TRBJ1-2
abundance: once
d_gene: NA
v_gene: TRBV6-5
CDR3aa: CASSPDGVNYGYTF
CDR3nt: TGTGCCAGCAGTCCGGACGGGGTAAACTATGGCTACACCTTC

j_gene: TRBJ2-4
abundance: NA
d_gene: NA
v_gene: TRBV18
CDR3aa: CASSVQERNIQYF
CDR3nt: TGTGCCAGCTCAGTGCAGGAACGGAACATTCAGTACTTC

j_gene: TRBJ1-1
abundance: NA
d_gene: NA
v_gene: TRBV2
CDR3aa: CASSLNRVDFF
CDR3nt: TGTGCCAGCAGTCTAAACAGGGTGGATTTCTTT

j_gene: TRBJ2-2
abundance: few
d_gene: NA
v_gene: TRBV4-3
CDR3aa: CASSQVAAGELFF
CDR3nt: TGCGCCAGCAGCCAAGTGGCGGCCGGGGAGCTGTTTTTT

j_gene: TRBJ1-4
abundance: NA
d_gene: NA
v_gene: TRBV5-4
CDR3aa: CASSLAGPNEKLFF
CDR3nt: TGTGCCAGCAGCTTGGCAGGTCCTAATGAAAAACTGTTTTTT

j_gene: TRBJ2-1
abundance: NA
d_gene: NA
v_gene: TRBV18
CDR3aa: CASSPQRGDEQFF
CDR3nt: TGTGCCAGCTCACCACAAAGGGGGGATGAGCAGTTCTTC

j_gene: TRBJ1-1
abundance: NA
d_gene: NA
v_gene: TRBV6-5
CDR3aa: CASSYSSNVGTEAFF
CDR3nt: TGTGCCAGCAGTTACTCCTCGAACGTTGGCACTGAAGCTTTCTTT

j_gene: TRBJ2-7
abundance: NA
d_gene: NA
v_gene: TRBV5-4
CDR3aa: CASSGDSSSYEQYF
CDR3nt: TGTGCCAGCAGCGGGGACTCGAGCTCCTACGAGCAGTACTTC

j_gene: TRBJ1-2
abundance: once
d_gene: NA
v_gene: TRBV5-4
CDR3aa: CASSFVVRELGYTF
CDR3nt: TGTGCCAGCAGCTTTGTAGTCAGGGAGTTAGGCTACACCTTC

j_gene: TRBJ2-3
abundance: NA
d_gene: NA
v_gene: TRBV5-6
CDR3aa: CASSWPWGSTDTQYF
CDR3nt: TGTGCCAGCAGCTGGCCTTGGGGGAGCACAGATACGCAGTATTTT

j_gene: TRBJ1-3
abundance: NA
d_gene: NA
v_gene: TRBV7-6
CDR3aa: CASSLEGNRLGNTIYF
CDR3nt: TGTGCCAGCAGCTTAGAGGGCAATCGGTTAGGAAACACCATATATTTT

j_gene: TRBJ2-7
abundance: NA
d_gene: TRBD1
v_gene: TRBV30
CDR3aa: CAWSGQGGEQYF
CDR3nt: TGTGCCTGGAGCGGACAGGGGGGCGAGCAGTACTTC

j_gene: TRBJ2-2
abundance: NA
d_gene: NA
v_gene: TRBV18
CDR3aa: CASSPDLAGELFF
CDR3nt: TGTGCCAGCTCACCGGACTTGGCCGGGGAGCTGTTTTTT

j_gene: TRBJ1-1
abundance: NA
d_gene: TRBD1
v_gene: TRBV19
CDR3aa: CASSIRGQRLMNTEAFF
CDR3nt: TGTGCCAGTAGTATAAGGGGACAGAGACTCATGAACACTGAAGCTTTCTTT

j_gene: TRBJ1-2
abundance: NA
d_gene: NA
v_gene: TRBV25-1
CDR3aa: CASSSGVYGGYGYTF
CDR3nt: TGTGCCAGCAGCAGCGGGGTTTATGGGGGCTATGGCTACACCTTC

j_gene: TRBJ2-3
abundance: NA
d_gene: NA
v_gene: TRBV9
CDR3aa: CASSPLPGRGKDTQYF
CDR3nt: TGTGCCAGCAGCCCCCTTCCGGGACGGGGAAAAGATACGCAGTATTTT

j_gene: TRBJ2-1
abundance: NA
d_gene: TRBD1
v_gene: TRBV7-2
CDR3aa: CASSFRTGNEQFF
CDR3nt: TGTGCCAGCAGCTTTCGGACAGGGAATGAGCAGTTCTTC

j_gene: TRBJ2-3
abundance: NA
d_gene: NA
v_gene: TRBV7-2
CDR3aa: CASSLWAGSTDTQYF
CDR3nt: TGTGCCAGCAGCTTATGGGCGGGGTCCACAGATACGCAGTATTTT

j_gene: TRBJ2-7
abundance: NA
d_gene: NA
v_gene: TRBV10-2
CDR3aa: CATTWRARSYEQYF
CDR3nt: TGCGCCACAACTTGGCGGGCACGCTCCTACGAGCAGTACTTC

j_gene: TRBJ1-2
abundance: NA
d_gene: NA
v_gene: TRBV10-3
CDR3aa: CAIGGSGGIYGYTF
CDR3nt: TGTGCCATCGGGGGCTCGGGGGGTATCTATGGCTACACCTTC

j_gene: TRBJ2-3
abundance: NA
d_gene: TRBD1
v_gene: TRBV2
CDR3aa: CASAGQGLRTDTQYF
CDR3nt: TGTGCCAGCGCAGGACAGGGTCTAAGGACAGATACGCAGTATTTT

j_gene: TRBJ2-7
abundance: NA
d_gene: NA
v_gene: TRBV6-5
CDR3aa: CASSLTGFSYEQYF
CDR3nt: TGTGCCAGCAGTTTGACAGGCTTCTCCTACGAGCAGTACTTC

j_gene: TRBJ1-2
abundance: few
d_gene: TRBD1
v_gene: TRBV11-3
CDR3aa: CASSHRLPGTGWYGYTF
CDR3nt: TGTGCCAGCAGCCACCGACTTCCCGGGACAGGGTGGTATGGCTACACCTTC

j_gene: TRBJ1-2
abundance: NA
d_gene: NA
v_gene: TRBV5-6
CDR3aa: CASSLGVDGYTF
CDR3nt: TGTGCCAGCAGCTTGGGTGTAGATGGCTACACCTTC

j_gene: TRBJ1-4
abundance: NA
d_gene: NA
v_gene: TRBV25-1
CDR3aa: CASSDPGRNEKLFF
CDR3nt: TGTGCCAGCAGTGATCCCGGAAGAAATGAAAAACTGTTTTTT

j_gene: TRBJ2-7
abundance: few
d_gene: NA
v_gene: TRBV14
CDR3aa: CASSQRHYGPYEQYF
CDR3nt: TGTGCCAGCAGCCAAAGACATTATGGACCCTACGAGCAGTACTTC

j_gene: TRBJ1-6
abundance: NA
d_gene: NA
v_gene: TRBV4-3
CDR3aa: CASSQVGEWRNSPLHF
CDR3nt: TGCGCCAGCAGCCAAGTTGGGGAGTGGAGGAATTCACCCCTCCACTTT

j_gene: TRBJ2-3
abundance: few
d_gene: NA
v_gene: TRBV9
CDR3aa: CASSVVGGLTSTDTQYF
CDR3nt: TGTGCCAGCAGCGTAGTAGGGGGACTAACTAGCACAGATACGCAGTATTTT

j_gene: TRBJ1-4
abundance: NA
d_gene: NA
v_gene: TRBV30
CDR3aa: CAWSVSGRVEKLFF
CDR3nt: TGTGCCTGGAGTGTATCGGGGAGGGTTGAAAAACTGTTTTTT

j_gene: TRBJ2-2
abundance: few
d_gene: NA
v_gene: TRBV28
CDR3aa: CASSLQDNTGELFF
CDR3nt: TGTGCCAGCAGTCTACAGGATAACACCGGGGAGCTGTTTTTT

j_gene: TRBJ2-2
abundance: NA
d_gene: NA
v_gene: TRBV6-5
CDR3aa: CASKYSRNTGELFF
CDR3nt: TGTGCCAGCAAGTACAGCCGTAACACCGGGGAGCTGTTTTTT

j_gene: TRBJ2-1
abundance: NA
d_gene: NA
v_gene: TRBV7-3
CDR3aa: CASSAALRNEQFF
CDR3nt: TGTGCCAGCAGCGCCGCATTGAGGAATGAGCAGTTCTTC

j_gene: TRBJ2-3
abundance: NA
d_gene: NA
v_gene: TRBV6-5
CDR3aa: CASRAPSTDTQYF
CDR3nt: TGTGCCAGCCGGGCCCCTAGCACAGATACGCAGTATTTT

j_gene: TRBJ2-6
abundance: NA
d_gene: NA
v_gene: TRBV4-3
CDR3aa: CASSLSDGSGANVLTF
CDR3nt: TGCGCCAGCAGCCTCTCCGACGGGTCTGGGGCCAACGTCCTGACTTTC

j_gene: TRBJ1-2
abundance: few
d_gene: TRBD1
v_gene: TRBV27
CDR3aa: CASRPGQGSGYTF
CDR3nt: TGTGCCAGCAGACCTGGACAGGGCTCTGGCTACACCTTC

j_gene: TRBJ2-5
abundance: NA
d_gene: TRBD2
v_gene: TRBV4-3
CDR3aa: CASSPGLAGGETQYF
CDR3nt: TGCGCCAGCAGCCCAGGACTAGCGGGGGGTGAGACCCAGTACTTC

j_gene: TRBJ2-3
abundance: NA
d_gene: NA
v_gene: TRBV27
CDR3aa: CASSYSRVATQYF
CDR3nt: TGTGCCAGCAGTTATTCGCGGGTGGCTACGCAGTATTTT

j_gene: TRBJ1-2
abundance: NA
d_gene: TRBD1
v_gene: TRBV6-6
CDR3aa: CASSYTGGYGYTF
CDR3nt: TGTGCCAGCAGCTACACAGGGGGTTATGGCTACACCTTC